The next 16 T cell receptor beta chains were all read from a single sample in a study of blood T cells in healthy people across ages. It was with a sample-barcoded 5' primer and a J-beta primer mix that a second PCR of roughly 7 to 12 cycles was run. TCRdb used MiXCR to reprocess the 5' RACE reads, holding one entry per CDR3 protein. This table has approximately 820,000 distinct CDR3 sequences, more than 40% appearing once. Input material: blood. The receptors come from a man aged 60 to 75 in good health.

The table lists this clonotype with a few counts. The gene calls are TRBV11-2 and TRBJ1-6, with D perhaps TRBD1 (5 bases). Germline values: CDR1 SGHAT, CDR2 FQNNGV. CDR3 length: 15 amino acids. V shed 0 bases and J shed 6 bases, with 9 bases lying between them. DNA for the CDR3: TGTGCCAGCAGCTTAGAGGGGGGAATTAATTCACCCCTCCACTTT. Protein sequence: CASSLEGGINSPLHF.

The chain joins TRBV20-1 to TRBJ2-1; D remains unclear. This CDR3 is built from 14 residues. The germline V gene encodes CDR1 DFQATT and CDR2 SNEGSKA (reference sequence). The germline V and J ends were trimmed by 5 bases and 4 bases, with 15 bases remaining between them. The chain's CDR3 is CSAGETLTYNEQFF. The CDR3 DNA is TGCAGTGCTGGTGAGACACTTACATACAATGAGCAGTTCTTC.

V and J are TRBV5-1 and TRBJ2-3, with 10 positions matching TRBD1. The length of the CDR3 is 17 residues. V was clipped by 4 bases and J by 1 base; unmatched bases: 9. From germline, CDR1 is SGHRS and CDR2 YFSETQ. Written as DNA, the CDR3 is TGCGCCAGCAGCCTATCTAGGACAGGGGGTGGCACAGATACGCAGTATTTT. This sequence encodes CASSLSRTGGGTDTQYF. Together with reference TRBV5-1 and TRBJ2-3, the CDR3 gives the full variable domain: KAGVTQTPRYLIKTRGQQVTLSCSPISGHRSVSWYQQTPGQGLQFLFEYFSETQRNKGNFPGRFSGRQFSNSRSEMNVSTLELGDSALYLCASSLSRTGGGTDTQYFGPGTRLTVL.

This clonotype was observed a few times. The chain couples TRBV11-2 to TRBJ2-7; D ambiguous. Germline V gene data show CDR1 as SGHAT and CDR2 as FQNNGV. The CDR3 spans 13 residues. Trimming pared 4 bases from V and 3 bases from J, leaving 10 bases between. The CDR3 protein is CASSSAAIYEQYF. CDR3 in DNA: TGTGCCAGCAGCTCAGCTGCTATCTACGAGCAGTACTTC.

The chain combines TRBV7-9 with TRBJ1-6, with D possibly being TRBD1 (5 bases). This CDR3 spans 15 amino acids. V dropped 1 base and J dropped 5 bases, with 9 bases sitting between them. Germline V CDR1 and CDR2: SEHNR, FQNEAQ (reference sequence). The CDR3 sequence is CASSLGGTDNSPLHF. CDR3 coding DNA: TGTGCCAGCAGCTTAGGCGGGACGGATAATTCACCCCTCCACTTT.

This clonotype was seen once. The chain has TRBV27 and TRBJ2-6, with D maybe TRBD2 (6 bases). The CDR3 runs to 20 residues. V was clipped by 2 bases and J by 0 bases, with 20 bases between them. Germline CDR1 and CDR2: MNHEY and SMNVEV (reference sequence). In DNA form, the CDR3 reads TGTGCCAGCAGTTTAAGGGGCGGGGAAGTGAGGGTCTCTGGGGCCAACGTCCTGACTTTC. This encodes CASSLRGGEVRVSGANVLTF.

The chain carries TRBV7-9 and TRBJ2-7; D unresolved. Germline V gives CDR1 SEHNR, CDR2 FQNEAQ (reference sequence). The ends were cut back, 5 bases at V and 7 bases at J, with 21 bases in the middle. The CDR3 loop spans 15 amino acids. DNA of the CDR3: TGTGCCAGCAGCCGGACCCAGTGGCCTATGGGGGAGCAGTACTTC. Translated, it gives CASSRTQWPMGEQYF.

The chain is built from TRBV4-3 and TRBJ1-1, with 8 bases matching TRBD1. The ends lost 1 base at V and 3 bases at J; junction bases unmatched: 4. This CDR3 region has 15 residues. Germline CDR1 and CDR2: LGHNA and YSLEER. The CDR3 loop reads CASSQGTGLYTEAFF. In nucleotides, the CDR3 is TGCGCCAGCAGCCAAGGGACAGGGTTGTACACTGAAGCTTTCTTT.

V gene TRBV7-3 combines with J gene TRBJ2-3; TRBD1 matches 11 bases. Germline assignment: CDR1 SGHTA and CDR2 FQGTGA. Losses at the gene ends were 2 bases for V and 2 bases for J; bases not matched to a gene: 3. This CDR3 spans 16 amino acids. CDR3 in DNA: TGTGCCAGCAGCTTAGTCGGACAGGGGGCCACAGATACGCAGTATTTT. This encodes CASSLVGQGATDTQYF.

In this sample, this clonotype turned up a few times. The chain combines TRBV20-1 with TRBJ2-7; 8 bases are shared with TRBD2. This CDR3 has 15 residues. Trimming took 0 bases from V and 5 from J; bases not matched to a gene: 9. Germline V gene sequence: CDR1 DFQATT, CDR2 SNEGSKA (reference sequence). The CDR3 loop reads CSARDRTAGGNEQYF. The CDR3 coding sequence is TGCAGTGCTAGAGATCGAACGGCGGGGGGAAACGAGCAGTACTTC.

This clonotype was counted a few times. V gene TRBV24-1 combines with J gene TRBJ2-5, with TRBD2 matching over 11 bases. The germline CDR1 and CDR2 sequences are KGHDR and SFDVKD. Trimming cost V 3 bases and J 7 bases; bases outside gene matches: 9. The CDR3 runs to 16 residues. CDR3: CATSDPSGGNVGTQYF. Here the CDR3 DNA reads TGTGCCACCAGTGATCCTAGCGGGGGGAATGTCGGGACCCAGTACTTC.

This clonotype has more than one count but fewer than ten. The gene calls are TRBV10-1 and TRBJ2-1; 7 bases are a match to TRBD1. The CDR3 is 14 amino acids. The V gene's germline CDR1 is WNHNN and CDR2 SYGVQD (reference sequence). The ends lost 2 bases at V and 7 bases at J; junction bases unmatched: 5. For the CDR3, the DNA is TGCGCCAGCAGTGAGGACAGGGTCAGGAATGAGCAGTTCTTC. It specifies CASSEDRVRNEQFF.

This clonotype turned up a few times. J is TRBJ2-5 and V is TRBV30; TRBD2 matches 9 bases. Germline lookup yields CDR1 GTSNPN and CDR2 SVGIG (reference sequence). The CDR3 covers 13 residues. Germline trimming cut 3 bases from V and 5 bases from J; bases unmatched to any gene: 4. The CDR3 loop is CAWRLAGSETQYF. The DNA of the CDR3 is TGTGCCTGGAGACTAGCGGGTTCCGAGACCCAGTACTTC.

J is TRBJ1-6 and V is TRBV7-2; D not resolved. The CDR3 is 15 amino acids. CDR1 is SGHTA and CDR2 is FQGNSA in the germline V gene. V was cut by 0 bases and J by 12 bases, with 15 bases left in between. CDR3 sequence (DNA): TGTGCCAGCAGCTTAGCGCAAAGGGTTGGAGGACCCCTCCACTTT. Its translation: CASSLAQRVGGPLHF.

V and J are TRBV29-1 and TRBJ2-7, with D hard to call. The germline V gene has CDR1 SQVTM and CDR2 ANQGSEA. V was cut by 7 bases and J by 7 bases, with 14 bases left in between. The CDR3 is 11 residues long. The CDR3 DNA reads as TGCAGCGCCAAACCGAAGAATGAGCAGTACTTC. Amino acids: CSAKPKNEQYF.

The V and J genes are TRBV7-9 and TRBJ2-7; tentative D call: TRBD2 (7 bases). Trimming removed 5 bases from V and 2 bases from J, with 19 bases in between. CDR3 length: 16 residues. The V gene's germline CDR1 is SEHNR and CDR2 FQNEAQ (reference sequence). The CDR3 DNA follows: TGTGCCAGCAGCCGCGGACTAGGGGGAAGCACCTACGAGCAGTACTTC. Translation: CASSRGLGGSTYEQYF.